Following are 30 T cell receptor beta chains from one sample sequenced in a study of neurological immune-mediated disorders. TCRdb called the 5' RACE reads again in MiXCR, with one record for every CDR3 protein. The profile covers about 46,000 distinct CDR3 sequences, with about 2% appearing a single time and approximately 2.3% taken by the ten largest. Sequencing used PBMCs. These receptors all stem from a woman aged 40 to 55 with multiple sclerosis.

This clonotype was recorded at least ten times. The chain links TRBV7-8 to TRBJ2-7; unclear D gene. Germline loops: CDR1 SGHVS, CDR2 FQNEAQ. V was pared by 5 bases and J by 0 bases, with 17 bases between. The CDR3 runs to 16 residues. CDR3: CASSHPPWDSSYEQYF. The CDR3 coding sequence is TGTGCCAGCAGCCATCCCCCCTGGGATTCCTCCTACGAGCAGTACTTC.

This clonotype has a count of ten or more. DNA for the CDR3: TGTGCCAGCAGCTTTCCGGGACGACTGAACACTGAAGCTTTCTTT. It encodes CASSFPGRLNTEAFF. The rearrangement links TRBV5-6 to TRBJ1-1; D may be TRBD1 (5 bases). The CDR3 is 15 residues long. Trimming stripped 2 bases from V and 0 bases from J, with 11 bases between. Germline V gene sequence: CDR1 SGHDT, CDR2 YYEEEE.

This clonotype was counted at least ten times. The chain has TRBV3-1 and TRBJ2-1, with D perhaps TRBD1 (5 bases). CDR1 and CDR2 from the germline V gene are LGHDT and YNNKEL (reference sequence). Between the trimmed V and J ends, which lost 4 bases and 8 bases, there was a span of 9 bases. This CDR3 has 12 amino acids. As DNA, the CDR3 is TGTGCCAGCAGCCCATTAGGGGATGAGCAGTTCTTC. This gives the protein CASSPLGDEQFF.

This clonotype was counted ten times or more. The chain has TRBV20-1 and TRBJ2-1; TRBD2 agrees at 8 bases. V shed 2 bases and J 7 bases; nucleotides not matched to a gene: 16. Germline CDR1 DFQATT, CDR2 SNEGSKA (reference sequence). The CDR3 length is 17 residues. The CDR3 reads CSARPTGRGGSVNEQFF. The CDR3 DNA follows: TGCAGTGCTAGACCGACGGGACGGGGGGGTTCGGTGAATGAGCAGTTCTTC.

This clonotype has a count of ten or more. The chain joins TRBV5-1 to TRBJ2-3; 8 nucleotides line up with TRBD2. The trim removed 4 bases at V and 8 bases at J, leaving 15 bases unmatched. The germline V gene has CDR1 SGHRS and CDR2 YFSETQ. The CDR3 runs 16 residues. CDR3 region: CASSPDPGLGPGTQYF. The CDR3 coding sequence is TGCGCCAGCAGCCCAGACCCGGGACTAGGTCCTGGTACGCAGTATTTT.

This clonotype was seen many times. The CDR3 here is CASSRSLANTGELFF. CDR3 in DNA: TGTGCCAGCAGCAGGAGCCTCGCGAACACCGGGGAGCTGTTTTTT. V is TRBV5-5 and J is TRBJ2-2; D remains ambiguous. The V gene lost 4 bases and the J gene lost 0 bases, with 10 bases spanning the gap. The CDR3 is made up of 15 amino acids. Germline assignment: CDR1 SGHKS and CDR2 YYEKEE (reference sequence).

This clonotype has a count of ten or more. The rearrangement uses TRBV4-1 and TRBJ2-1; the match to TRBD2 covers 8 bases. Germline lookup yields CDR1 MGHRA and CDR2 YSYEKL. The CDR3 sequence is 15 residues long. The J segment lost 7 bases and the V segment lost 1 base, leaving 6 bases of the junction unmatched. CDR3 in DNA: TGCGCCAGCAGCCAAGTAGACGGGGGGGTTAATGAGCAGTTCTTC. This translates into CASSQVDGGVNEQFF.

Many counts were recorded for this clonotype. The chain carries TRBV5-1 and TRBJ2-3; no clear D gene. This CDR3 contains 17 residues. Trimming cost V 3 bases and J 4 bases, with 21 bases left between them. CDR1 and CDR2 (germline): SGHRS, YFSETQ. The CDR3: CASSSLSPVVVSDTQYF. The CDR3, as DNA: TGCGCCAGCAGCTCCCTCTCTCCGGTTGTGGTCTCAGATACGCAGTATTTT.

This sequence joins TRBV12-3 or TRBV12-4 and TRBJ2-3; D might be TRBD1 or TRBD2, each matching 6 bases. Trimming cost V 4 bases and J 5 bases, with 10 bases left between them. The CDR3 extends over 13 amino acids. CDR3: CASSSGGGDTQYF. In DNA, the CDR3 is TGTGCCAGCAGTTCCGGGGGCGGAGATACGCAGTATTTT.

This clonotype has a count of ten or more. The chain is built from TRBV5-1 and TRBJ1-3; D remains unclear. Germline-derived CDR1 and CDR2 are SGHRS and YFSETQ. V was trimmed by 2 bases and J by 4 bases, leaving 13 bases between them. The CDR3 has 15 residues. The CDR3 DNA sequence: TGCGCCAGCAGCTTTCGACGCCCAGAAGGAAACACCATATATTTT. Protein product: CASSFRRPEGNTIYF.

This clonotype was detected ten times or more. The J gene is TRBJ2-3, the V gene TRBV29-1; TRBD1 aligns across 9 bases. Per the germline V gene, CDR1 is SQVTM and CDR2 is ANQGSEA. The V segment lost 6 bases and the J segment 5 bases; nucleotides outside the gene matches: 6. This CDR3 is built from 13 residues. The CDR3: CSVAQGAGDTQYF. The CDR3 nucleotides read TGCAGCGTGGCACAGGGGGCGGGAGATACGCAGTATTTT.

This clonotype has a count of ten or more. The chain joins TRBV9 to TRBJ2-2; D is uncertain. In germline, CDR1 is SGDLS, CDR2 YYNGEE. This CDR3 spans 13 amino acids. V gave up 2 bases and J gave up 4 bases, with 6 bases separating them. This CDR3 reads CASSVDFTGELFF. The DNA for the CDR3 is TGTGCCAGCAGCGTTGATTTCACCGGGGAGCTGTTTTTT.

This clonotype showed up many times. This chain joins TRBV5-1 and TRBJ2-3; a weak D match, TRBD2 (5 bases). The CDR3 loop spans 13 amino acids. Germline lookup yields CDR1 SGHRS and CDR2 YFSETQ. Trimming stripped 2 bases from V and 6 bases from J, with 10 bases between. CDR3: CASSLGRGDTQYF. In DNA form, the CDR3 reads TGCGCCAGCAGCTTAGGACGGGGTGATACGCAGTATTTT.

This clonotype was detected ten times or more. This chain joins TRBV11-2 and TRBJ1-5; D possibly corresponds to TRBD1 (6 bases). CDR1 and CDR2 from the germline V gene are SGHAT and FQNNGV. V lost 3 bases, J lost 7 bases, and 13 bases lay in between. This CDR3 contains 14 residues. The CDR3 sequence is CASSFGTTGQPQHF. The DNA for the CDR3 is TGTGCCAGCAGCTTCGGGACAACCGGGCAGCCCCAGCATTTT.

This clonotype was counted many times. The chain is built from TRBV12-3 or TRBV12-4 and TRBJ1-1; no definite D call. CDR3 length: 13 amino acids. V lost 2 bases to trimming and J lost 1 base, with 5 bases between them. CDR3 in amino acids: CASSLRRNTEAFF. DNA of the CDR3: TGTGCCAGCAGTTTAAGACGGAACACTGAAGCTTTCTTT.

The sample holds many counts of this clonotype. The V gene is TRBV19, the J gene TRBJ2-7; D not resolved. V gave up 2 bases and J gave up 2 bases, with 10 bases separating them. Looked up from germline, CDR1 is LNHDA and CDR2 is SQIVND (reference sequence). The CDR3 extends over 14 amino acids. CDR3 loop: CASSISGVTYEQYF. The CDR3 DNA reads as TGTGCCAGTAGTATATCAGGCGTAACCTACGAGCAGTACTTC.

This clonotype has a count of ten or more. The V and J genes are TRBV5-1 and TRBJ2-7; 8 bases agree with TRBD2. CDR3 length: 14 amino acids. V shed 1 base and J 0 bases; nucleotides not matched to a gene: 0. The germline V gene encodes CDR1 SGHRS and CDR2 YFSETQ. The CDR3, as DNA: TGCGCCAGCAGCTTGACTAGCGGCTCCTACGAGCAGTACTTC. The encoded protein is CASSLTSGSYEQYF.

This clonotype has ten or more counts. The V gene is TRBV20-1, the J gene TRBJ1-1, with 7 bases lining up with TRBD1. Germline lookup yields CDR1 DFQATT and CDR2 SNEGSKA (reference sequence). The CDR3 extends over 14 amino acids. V lost 0 bases, J lost 5 bases, and 6 bases stayed unmatched. The CDR3 protein is CSARDRTGSTEAFF. The CDR3 DNA follows: TGCAGTGCTAGAGATAGGACAGGATCAACTGAAGCTTTCTTT.

The sample holds many counts of this clonotype. CDR3 in amino acids: CASSLDLSRVSGNEQFF. CDR3 coding DNA: TGTGCCAGCAGCCTGGACTTATCCAGGGTGAGTGGCAATGAGCAGTTCTTC. The rearrangement uses TRBV7-6 and TRBJ2-1; D could derive from TRBD1 or TRBD2 (5 bases each). Trimming took 5 bases from V and 6 from J, leaving 23 bases between them. This CDR3 contains 17 residues. Germline V gene data show CDR1 as SGHVS and CDR2 as FNYEAQ.

This clonotype was seen ten or more times. The rearrangement links TRBV30 to TRBJ1-2; possible D gene TRBD1, 5 bases. The CDR3 is made up of 12 amino acids. Germline V CDR1 and CDR2: GTSNPN, SVGIG (reference sequence). Trimming cost V 3 bases and J 6 bases, with 11 bases left between them. The CDR3: CAWRGPGDGYTF. DNA of the CDR3: TGTGCCTGGAGGGGGCCTGGAGATGGCTACACCTTC.

This clonotype was observed at least ten times. The chain carries TRBV5-1 and TRBJ1-5; no clear D gene. Germline V gene lookup returns CDR1 SGHRS and CDR2 YFSETQ. Between the trimmed V and J ends, which lost 0 bases and 5 bases, there was a span of 6 bases. This CDR3 contains 13 residues. The CDR3 region has the DNA TGCGCCAGCAGCTTGGGGTCGGATCAGCCCCAGCATTTT. It yields the protein CASSLGSDQPQHF.

The chain uses TRBV20-1 and TRBJ2-6, with no clear D. Between the trimmed V and J ends, which lost 6 bases and 4 bases, there was a span of 16 bases. The CDR3 is 15 amino acids. CDR1 is DFQATT, CDR2 SNEGSKA, per germline (reference sequence). CDR3 DNA: TGCAGTGCAACTATCCACATGACCGGGGCCAACGTCCTGACTTTC. The encoded protein is CSATIHMTGANVLTF.

This clonotype came up many times. The chain employs TRBV20-1 and TRBJ2-2; 8 bases map to TRBD1. J gave up 4 bases and V 1 base, and 5 bases lay outside the gene matches. CDR1 and CDR2 (germline): DFQATT, SNEGSKA (reference sequence). CDR3 length equals 15 residues. This CDR3 reads CSARGGQGGTGELFF. In DNA, the CDR3 is TGCAGTGCTAGAGGTGGACAGGGTGGCACCGGGGAGCTGTTTTTT.

This clonotype was counted at least ten times. The genes are TRBV5-1 and TRBJ2-2; D unresolved. The CDR3 consists of 13 residues. Germline-derived CDR1 and CDR2 are SGHRS and YFSETQ. V gave up 0 bases and J gave up 6 bases, with 6 bases separating them. The CDR3 here is CASSLGQAGELFF. CDR3 in DNA: TGCGCCAGCAGCTTGGGTCAGGCCGGGGAGCTGTTTTTT.

This clonotype has ten or more counts. The V and J genes are TRBV29-1 and TRBJ1-5; 9 bases match TRBD1. With 5 bases clipped from V and 6 bases from J, the junction kept 5 bases outside the gene matches. This CDR3 spans 13 amino acids. Germline values: CDR1 SQVTM, CDR2 ANQGSEA. The CDR3 coding sequence is TGCAGCGTTCGGGACAGGGAGGCTCAGCCCCAGCATTTT. Amino acid sequence: CSVRDREAQPQHF.

This clonotype has ten or more counts. The rearrangement links TRBV20-1 to TRBJ2-7; no clear D. V lost 6 bases and J 2 bases, leaving 11 bases between the germline ends. Germline CDR1 and CDR2: DFQATT and SNEGSKA (reference sequence). The CDR3 contains 12 residues. CDR3 protein: CSAPGAAYEQYF. Written as DNA, the CDR3 is TGCAGTGCCCCAGGAGCTGCCTACGAGCAGTACTTC.

Ten or more counts support this clonotype. The V and J genes are TRBV20-1 and TRBJ2-1, with 11 bases aligning to TRBD2. CDR1 and CDR2 (germline): DFQATT, SNEGSKA (reference sequence). J gave up 8 bases and V 3 bases, and 6 bases lay outside the gene matches. The CDR3 is 14 residues long. The DNA of the CDR3 is TGCAGTGCTAGGGATAGCGGGGGGGCCTATGAGCAGTTCTTC. It translates to CSARDSGGAYEQFF.

This clonotype was seen repeatedly, ten times or more. The genes are TRBV9 and TRBJ1-6; D gene unclear. There are 14 residues in the CDR3. Trimming left V 4 bases short and J 7 bases short, with 12 bases between. Germline CDR1 reads SGDLS; CDR2 reads YYNGEE. The CDR3 region has the DNA TGTGCCAGCAGCTCAGACCCCGGGAATTCACCCCTCCACTTT. Translation gives CASSSDPGNSPLHF. The entire variable domain, with the rest obtained from reference TRBV9 and TRBJ1-6, is as follows: DSGVTQTPKHLITATGQRVTLRCSPRSGDLSVYWYQQSLDQGLQFLIQYYNGEERAKGNILERFSAQQFPDLHSELNLSSLELGDSALYFCASSSDPGNSPLHFGNGTRLTVT.

This clonotype was recorded many times. The chain joins TRBV27 to TRBJ1-1, with 10 nucleotides matching TRBD1. Germline loops: CDR1 MNHEY, CDR2 SMNVEV (reference sequence). After removal of 5 bases from V and 4 bases from J, the junction contained 7 bases not matched to a gene. CDR3 length: 15 residues. The chain's CDR3 is CASSPTGGKRTEAFF. In nucleotides, the CDR3 is TGTGCCAGCAGTCCGACAGGGGGCAAGCGCACTGAAGCTTTCTTT.

This clonotype was picked up many times. The chain links TRBV5-1 to TRBJ1-5, with D perhaps matching TRBD1 (6 bases). The germline V and J ends were trimmed by 3 bases and 3 bases, with 13 bases remaining between them. Germline V gene data show CDR1 as SGHRS and CDR2 as YFSETQ. This CDR3 comprises 15 residues. The CDR3 region is CASSSLGGLNQPQHF. The CDR3 DNA reads as TGCGCCAGCAGCTCCTTGGGGGGCCTCAATCAGCCCCAGCATTTT.